This TCR beta chain emerged from a study of neurological immune-mediated disorders. Study-wide points: None of the CDR3 amino acid sequences of expanded clones recurred across subjects, suggesting private repertoires in all groups.

In regard to this clonotype: The antigen is undetermined. The junction departs from germline at one end; a sequencing error may be responsible.

This CDR3 comprises 16 residues. Germline V gene lookup returns CDR1 MNHNY and CDR2 SVGAGI (reference sequence). The output of every sequencing run exceeded 170 million TCR-beta sequences, derived from 15-18 subjects. Each CDR3 protein is one row after TCRdb ran MiXCR on the 5' RACE reads. The table shows more than 70,000 distinct CDR3 sequences, with 10% occurring only once. Described time point: longitudinal time-point 1 (baseline). Serving as healthy controls were blood bank volunteers based in Maryland, USA. The starting material, 2 million PBMCs stored at -80 C, gave rise to the unsorted libraries.

The sequence derives from a man aged 30-40 years in good health. The chain joins TRBV6-6 to TRBJ2-4; TRBD2 is a possible D gene (5 bases). Input material: PBMCs. This chain's CDR3 is CTSSSPRELAGGIQYF. The DNA for the CDR3 is TGTACCAGCAGTTCCCCAAGGGAGCTAGCAGGCGGCATTCAGTACTTC.